The T cell receptor beta chain described here comes from a study of blood T cell repertoires in COVID-19 (dated by TCRdb to 2020 to 2022). In the study overall: Samples from collaborators originated in the United States, Italy and Spain and spanned both the acute and convalescent phases of COVID-19. The repertoires were released in a freely available public database intended as a resource for research on the immune response to SARS-CoV-2. Sample metadata almost always included a de-identified subject ID, COVID-19 status, age in years and sex. Samples came from the ongoing ImmuneRACE study (first 160 participants) plus 1,254 subjects from 6 global collaborators. The material from the prospective study consisted of cDNA or gDNA derived from T cells, B-cell-depleted T cells, or PBMCs. Deeply sampled blood TCRbeta repertoires from subjects exposed to, actively infected with, or recovered from COVID-19 were included in the dataset. Where available, HLA class I and class II types were taken from metadata supplied by the sample provider and were not determined by assay-based typing. Overall results and qualifications from the work: The amount of clinical and demographic metadata varied by source and participant and was provided uncurated.

Whole blood was collected in K2EDTA tubes by collaborating institutions according to the institutions' own protocols. Collaborator samples were shipped for TCRbeta analysis as frozen whole blood, isolated PBMCs, or DNA extracted from either sample type. V lost 2 bases and J lost 6 bases; the stretch between them is 17 bases long. The germline V gene yields KGHSH for CDR1 and LQKENI for CDR2. The CDR3 covers 16 residues, taking in both the cysteine and the phenylalanine. Left in the record is the CDR3 DNA by itself, 48 bases read in frame from the first base. The immunoSEQ Assay, a bias-controlled multiplex PCR, was used to amplify TCRbeta CDR3 regions from genomic DNA. The paper's data handling went like this. The number of nucleated cells in each sample was estimated from the amplification of reference gene primers within the assay. To quantify the absolute abundance of each unique TCRbeta CDR3 rearrangement, sequence reads were collapsed and filtered. For each sample, productive Simpson clonality was calculated by taking the square root of Simpson's diversity index across productive rearrangements. As stored in TCRdb, this immuneACCESS dataset retains in-frame rearrangements with V and J assigned. A fraction of the clones does not appear; measured against another copy, unresolved V genes explain less than half of the discrepancy, and the remainder lacks a known reason. Clone size and V and J calls were adopted from that table, with D and trimming inferred from the DNA. Recorded for this sample are some 200,000 clones; more than 80% of them occurred a single time. Under 9.5% of the sample goes to the ten largest clones.

For this clone: Its antigen remains unidentified. No base-level quality is on record; no much larger clone is a single base apart.

The sample comprised peripheral blood. This clonotype originated in a woman aged 60-75 years with acute or convalescent COVID-19. The sequence is built from TRBV18 and TRBJ1-3; no D gene is confidently identified. The CDR3 sequence is CASSPTLQSGINTIYF. The bases are TGTGCCAGCTCACCAACCCTTCAATCGGGAATAAACACCATATATTTT.